The 8 T cell receptor beta chains listed next were all sequenced from one sample in a study of post-analysis software for immune sequencing data. Whole-study findings and limits: There were several TRBV segments more frequent in patients than controls, and TRBV5-6, TRBV5-1 and TRBV20-1 were among them.

These receptors have no identified antigens. Unique molecular identifiers were carried by the TCR beta cDNA libraries. TCRdb re-called the PCR reads with MiXCR, one entry per CDR3 protein. Of 650,000 to 850,000 distinct CDR3 sequences listed, 35% to 55% are singletons. Sequencing used blood. The receptors derive from a girl aged 5-17 years with multiple sclerosis.

The V gene is TRBV25-1, the J gene TRBJ1-1; D perhaps matches TRBD1 (5 bases). Trimming took off 6 bases at V and 6 bases at J, with 8 bases between the two ends. CDR1 is MGHDK, CDR2 SYGVNS, per germline. The CDR3 has 11 amino acids. CDR3 protein: CASSRGAEAFF. The CDR3 DNA is TGTGCCAGCAGCCGGGGCGCTGAAGCTTTCTTT.

A single count supports this clonotype. The V gene is TRBV6-1, the J gene TRBJ2-5, with TRBD1 identical over 8 bases. The DNA end is a closer match to TRBJ2-7, so the J assignment may be wrong. The CDR3 extends over 14 amino acids. Per germline, CDR1 MNHNS and CDR2 SASEGT. CDR3 sequence: CASNQLDRVYEQYF. The DNA of the CDR3 is TGTGCCAGCAATCAGTTGGACAGGGTCTACGAGCAGTACTTC.

CDR3 residues: CSARGGLADSTDTQYF. The CDR3 DNA reads as TGCAGTGCTAGGGGGGGACTAGCGGATAGCACAGATACGCAGTATTTT. The rearrangement joins TRBV20-1 to TRBJ2-3, with 11 positions matching TRBD2. The V gene's germline CDR1 is DFQATT and CDR2 SNEGSKA (reference sequence). V lost 3 bases, J lost 0 bases, and 5 bases stayed unmatched. This CDR3 region has 16 residues.

This clonotype was observed a few times. This chain uses TRBV20-1 with TRBJ1-5, with D possibly being TRBD1 (5 bases). CDR1 and CDR2 from the germline V gene are DFQATT and SNEGSKA (reference sequence). CDR3 length equals 14 residues. V was cut by 6 bases and J by 7 bases, with 19 bases left in between. This CDR3 reads CSATKSGGGQPQHF. CDR3 sequence (DNA): TGCAGTGCCACTAAGTCGGGTGGGGGACAGCCCCAGCATTTT.

This chain links TRBV15 with TRBJ1-2; 7 bases map to TRBD1. CDR1 and CDR2 (germline): LNHNV, YYDKDF (reference sequence). Losses at the gene ends were 2 bases for V and 4 bases for J; bases not matched to a gene: 7. CDR3 length equals 15 residues. DNA of the CDR3: TGTGCCACCAGCAGACCAGGACAGGCTCCCTATGGCTACACCTTC. It specifies CATSRPGQAPYGYTF.

In its sample, this clonotype was seen a few times. Written as DNA, the CDR3 is TGTGCCACCAGTGGGCGGGGGAGCACTGAAGCTTTCTTT. Its translation: CATSGRGSTEAFF. This rearrangement joins TRBV24-1 to TRBJ1-1, with a tentative D call TRBD1 (5 bases). Trimming stripped 5 bases from V and 4 bases from J, with 10 bases between. The germline CDR1 and CDR2 sequences are KGHDR and SFDVKD. This CDR3 has 13 amino acids.

The chain recombines TRBV5-4 with TRBJ2-2; D call uncertain. The CDR3 runs 16 residues. Germline assignment: CDR1 SGHNT and CDR2 YYREEE (reference sequence). Trimming took 4 bases from V and 2 from J, leaving 15 bases between them. The DNA of the CDR3 is TGTGCCAGCAGCCCCTTGTCCGCAGCCAACACCGGGGAGCTGTTTTTT. It codes for CASSPLSAANTGELFF.

Only a few counts were recorded for this clonotype. This chain uses TRBV10-3 with TRBJ2-1, with 10 bases aligning to TRBD2. CDR1 is ENHRY, CDR2 SYGVKD, per germline. This CDR3 region has 19 residues. After removal of 2 bases from V and 5 bases from J, the junction contained 15 bases not matched to a gene. The CDR3: CAISESLRPSGGRDNEQFF. The CDR3 bases are TGTGCCATCAGTGAGAGTCTGCGGCCTAGCGGGGGTAGGGACAATGAGCAGTTCTTC.